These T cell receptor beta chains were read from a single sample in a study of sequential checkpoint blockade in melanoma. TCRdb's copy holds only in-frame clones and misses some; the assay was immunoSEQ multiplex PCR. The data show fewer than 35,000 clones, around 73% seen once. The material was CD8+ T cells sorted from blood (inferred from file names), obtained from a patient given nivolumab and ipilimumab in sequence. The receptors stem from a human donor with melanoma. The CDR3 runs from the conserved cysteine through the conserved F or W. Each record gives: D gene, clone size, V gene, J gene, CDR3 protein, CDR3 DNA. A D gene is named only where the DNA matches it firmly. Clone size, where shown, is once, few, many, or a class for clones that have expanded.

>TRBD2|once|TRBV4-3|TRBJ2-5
CASSQGGGETQYF
TGCGCCAGCAGCCAAGGGGGGGGAGAGACCCAGTACTTC
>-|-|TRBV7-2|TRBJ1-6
CASSLGTGSYNSPLHF
TGTGCCAGCAGCTTAGGAACAGGGTCTTATAATTCACCCCTCCACTTT
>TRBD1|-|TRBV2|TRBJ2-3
CASRPTGVGTDTQYF
TGTGCCAGCAGGCCTACAGGGGTAGGCACAGATACGCAGTATTTT
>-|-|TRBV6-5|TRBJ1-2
CASSAAVIYGYTF
TGTGCCAGCAGTGCCGCGGTTATCTATGGCTACACCTTC
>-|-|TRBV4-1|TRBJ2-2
CASSQDATQITGELFF
TGCGCCAGCAGCCAAGATGCGACACAGATCACCGGGGAGCTGTTTTTT
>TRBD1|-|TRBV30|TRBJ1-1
CAWSVPAGGYPEAFF
TGTGCCTGGAGTGTACCGGCAGGGGGCTACCCTGAAGCTTTCTTT
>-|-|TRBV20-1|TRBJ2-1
CSATTNNEQFF
TGCAGTGCTACCACAAACAATGAGCAGTTCTTC
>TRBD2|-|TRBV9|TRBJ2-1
CASSVAPSGYNEQFF
TGTGCCAGCAGCGTAGCTCCTAGCGGTTACAATGAGCAGTTCTTC
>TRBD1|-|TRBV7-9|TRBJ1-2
CASNHGQGIYGYTF
TGTGCCAGCAACCACGGACAGGGGATCTATGGCTACACCTTC
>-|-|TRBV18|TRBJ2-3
CASSPGTYSTDTQYF
TGTGCCAGCTCACCGGGGACATATAGCACAGATACGCAGTATTTT
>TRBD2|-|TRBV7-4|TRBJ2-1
CASSPGTSGRRGEQFF
TGTGCCAGCAGCCCCGGGACTAGCGGGAGGAGGGGTGAGCAGTTCTTC
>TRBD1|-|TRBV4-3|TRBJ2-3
CASSPHQGAPLDTQYF
TGCGCCAGCAGCCCACATCAGGGGGCGCCTTTAGATACGCAGTATTTT
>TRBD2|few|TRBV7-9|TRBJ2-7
CASRGLASEQYF
TGTGCCAGCAGAGGACTAGCGAGCGAGCAGTACTTC
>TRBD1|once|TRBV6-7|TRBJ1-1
CASSCDRGRLAFF
TGTGCCAGCAGTTGCGACAGGGGGCGGTTGGCTTTCTTT
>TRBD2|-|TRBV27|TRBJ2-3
CASSLQTSVDTDTQYF
TGTGCCAGCAGTTTGCAAACTAGCGTTGACACAGATACGCAGTATTTT
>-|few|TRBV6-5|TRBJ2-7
CASSPSMGSLYEQYF
TGTGCCAGCAGTCCCTCGATGGGCTCCCTCTACGAGCAGTACTTC
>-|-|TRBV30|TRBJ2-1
CAWSVQRPRADNEQFF
TGTGCCTGGAGTGTACAGCGGCCCCGTGCGGACAATGAGCAGTTCTTC
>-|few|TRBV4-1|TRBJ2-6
CASSQVQLSGANVLTF
TGCGCCAGCAGCCAAGTCCAACTCTCTGGGGCCAACGTCCTGACTTTC
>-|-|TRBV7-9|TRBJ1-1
CASNRQGDTEAFF
TGTGCCAGCAACCGGCAGGGTGACACTGAAGCTTTCTTT
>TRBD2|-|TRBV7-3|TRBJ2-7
CASSLRSCGRPRTYEQYF
TGTGCCAGCAGCTTGAGGTCCTGCGGGAGGCCCAGAACCTACGAGCAGTACTTC
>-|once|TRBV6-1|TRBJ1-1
CASTRGTDRAEAFF
TGTGCCAGCACCAGAGGGACTGATCGCGCTGAAGCTTTCTTT
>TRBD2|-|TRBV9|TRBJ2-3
CASSVRPASFPGTSGTYTDTQYF
TGTGCCAGCAGCGTCCGTCCCGCATCGTTTCCCGGGACTAGCGGGACTTACACAGATACGCAGTATTTT
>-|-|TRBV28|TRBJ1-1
CASTMTVNTEAFF
TGTGCCAGCACCATGACAGTAAACACTGAAGCTTTCTTT
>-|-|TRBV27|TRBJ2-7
CASSLSGGLMTYEQYF
TGTGCCAGCAGTTTAAGCGGCGGGCTCATGACCTACGAGCAGTACTTC
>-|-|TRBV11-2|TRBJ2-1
CASSAGLPPYNEQFF
TGTGCCAGCAGCGCGGGGCTCCCTCCCTACAATGAGCAGTTCTTC
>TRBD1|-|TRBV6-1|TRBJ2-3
CATGTAFGTDTQYF
TGTGCCACCGGGACAGCTTTCGGCACAGATACGCAGTATTTT
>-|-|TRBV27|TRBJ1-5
CASSLSVNQPQHF
TGTGCCAGCAGTTTGAGTGTCAATCAGCCCCAGCATTTT
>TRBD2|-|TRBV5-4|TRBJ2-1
CAGAEGLAAYNEQFF
TGTGCTGGGGCGGAGGGACTAGCTGCGTACAATGAGCAGTTCTTC
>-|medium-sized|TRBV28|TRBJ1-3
CASRPSFGVSGNTIYF
TGTGCCAGCAGACCCTCCTTCGGAGTCTCTGGAAACACCATATATTTT
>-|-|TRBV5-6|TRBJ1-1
CASTPQGNTEAFF
TGTGCCAGCACCCCACAGGGGAACACTGAAGCTTTCTTT